The clone carrying this TCR beta chain was seen only a few times. Then a second PCR, running roughly 7 to 11 cycles, was carried out with a sample-barcoded 5' primer and a J-beta primer mix. Each of the cDNA molecules was tagged by a template-switch adaptor with 12 random nucleotides. TCRdb re-called the 5' RACE reads with MiXCR, one entry per CDR3 protein. Counted here are around 800,000 distinct CDR3 sequences, approximately 24% occurring once; the ten biggest clones make up 3%. These data come from a study of blood T cells in healthy people across ages. This CDR3 has 17 residues. CDR1 and CDR2 (germline): MGHRA, YSYEKL. The germline V and J ends were trimmed by 2 bases and 4 bases, with 21 bases remaining between them. The sample was also reused in another study, on T cells of mothers and their children. That paper notes: A few healthy Caucasian mothers and their six children donated. The shaping of TCR recombination output by thymic selection is similar in related and unrelated pairs. Related mother-child pairs showed slightly, non-significantly higher overlap than unrelated pairs.

This TCR came from a boy between 5 and 17 years old in good health. The sample consisted of blood. The chain combines TRBV4-1 with TRBJ2-7, with D possibly TRBD1 on 5 matching bases. CDR3 sequence reads: CASSQPPTGKGGYEQYF. The DNA for the CDR3 is TGCGCCAGCAGCCAACCACCTACAGGAAAGGGTGGATACGAGCAGTACTTC.